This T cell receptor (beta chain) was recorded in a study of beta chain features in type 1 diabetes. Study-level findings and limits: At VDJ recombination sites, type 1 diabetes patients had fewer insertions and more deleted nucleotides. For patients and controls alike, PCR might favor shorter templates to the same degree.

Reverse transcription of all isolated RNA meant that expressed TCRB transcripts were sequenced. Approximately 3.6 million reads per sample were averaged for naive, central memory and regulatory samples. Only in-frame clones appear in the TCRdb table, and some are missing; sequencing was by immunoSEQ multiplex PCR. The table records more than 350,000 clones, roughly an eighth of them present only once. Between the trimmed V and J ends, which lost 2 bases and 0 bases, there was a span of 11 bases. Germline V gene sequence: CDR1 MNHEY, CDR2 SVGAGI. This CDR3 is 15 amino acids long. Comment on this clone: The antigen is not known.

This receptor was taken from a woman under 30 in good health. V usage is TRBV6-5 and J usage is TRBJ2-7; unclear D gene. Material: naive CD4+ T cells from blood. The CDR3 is CASSYGGVRSYEQYF. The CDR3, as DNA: TGTGCCAGCAGTTACGGTGGGGTACGCTCCTACGAGCAGTACTTC.